What follows are 16 T cell receptor beta chains derived from one specimen sequenced in a study of blood T cell repertoires in COVID-19. Profiled with immunoSEQ multiplex PCR; TCRdb holds only in-frame clones, not every one. The sample lists roughly 70,000 clones, about four fifths occurring once. Sequencing was performed on peripheral blood. The receptors were sampled from a human donor in a cohort sampled during active COVID-19.

This clone has more than one count but fewer than ten. The chain couples TRBV4-1 to TRBJ2-7, with TRBD1 matching 8 bases. CDR3 length: 15 amino acids. V shed 1 base and J 2 bases; nucleotides not matched to a gene: 4. The germline V gene encodes CDR1 MGHRA and CDR2 YSYEKL. CDR3 sequence (DNA): TGCGCCAGCAGCCAAGCAGGGGGCGCAGCCTACGAGCAGTACTTC. Translated, it gives CASSQAGGAAYEQYF.

The chain employs TRBV5-4 and TRBJ2-1; a weak D match, TRBD2 (5 bases). V lost 2 bases, J lost 6 bases, and 12 bases lay in between. The CDR3 has 14 residues. CDR1 and CDR2 from the germline V gene are SGHNT and YYREEE (reference sequence). The CDR3 bases are TGTGCCAGCAGCTTAGGGAACGGGATCAATGAGCAGTTCTTC. This gives the protein CASSLGNGINEQFF.

The sample holds a few counts of this clone. V is TRBV27 and J is TRBJ2-7; 14 bases line up with TRBD2. The CDR3 has 15 residues. CDR1 and CDR2 (germline): MNHEY, SMNVEV (reference sequence). Trimming cost V 0 bases and J 6 bases; bases outside gene matches: 1. The CDR3 DNA follows: TGTGCCAGCAGTTTATCCGGGACTAGCGGGGGCGAGCAGTACTTC. This encodes CASSLSGTSGGEQYF.

This rearrangement joins TRBV10-3 to TRBJ2-3; 8 bases are a match to TRBD2. Germline V gene sequence: CDR1 ENHRY, CDR2 SYGVKD. The CDR3 has 18 residues. V lost 3 bases, J lost 2 bases, and 13 bases stayed unmatched. The CDR3 loop is CAISEPDAGGGITDTQYF. The CDR3 bases are TGTGCCATCAGTGAACCCGACGCGGGCGGGGGGATCACAGATACGCAGTATTTT.

The chain uses TRBV18 and TRBJ2-6; D may be TRBD1 (6 bases). Germline V lookup: CDR1 KGHSH, CDR2 LQKENI. V lost 3 bases to trimming and J lost 0 bases, with 12 bases between them. The CDR3 is 17 residues long. The CDR3 reads CASSPWTVTSGANVLTF. DNA of the CDR3: TGTGCCAGCTCACCCTGGACAGTAACCTCTGGGGCCAACGTCCTGACTTTC.

The rearrangement joins TRBV12-3 or TRBV12-4 to TRBJ2-5; possible D gene TRBD2, 5 bases. CDR3 length equals 13 residues. Trimming removed 3 bases at V and 5 bases at J, with 10 bases between. CDR3 loop: CASSLSGGETQYF. The CDR3 region has the DNA TGTGCCAGCAGTTTGAGCGGTGGGGAGACCCAGTACTTC.

The rearrangement links TRBV3-1 (or the pseudogene TRBV3-2) to TRBJ2-2, with D tentatively TRBD2 (5 bases). Deletions cut 4 bases from V and 0 bases from J, with 9 bases between. The CDR3 length is 15 residues. The germline V gene encodes CDR1 LGHDT and CDR2 YNNKEL (reference sequence). CDR3 region: CASSPGVSNTGELFF. The CDR3 DNA is TGTGCCAGCAGCCCCGGGGTCTCGAACACCGGGGAGCTGTTTTTT.

The rearrangement joins TRBV18 to TRBJ2-1; 8 bases map to TRBD2. The CDR3 runs to 14 residues. Trimming at V came to 2 bases and at J to 10 bases, leaving 7 bases not matched to a gene. Germline V lookup: CDR1 KGHSH, CDR2 LQKENI. CDR3 sequence reads: CASSPAGTGGEQFF. The CDR3 nucleotides read TGTGCCAGCTCACCAGCCGGGACGGGGGGGGAGCAGTTCTTC.

The V gene is TRBV28, the J gene TRBJ2-7; perhaps TRBD2 as D (5 bases). Germline V gives CDR1 MDHEN, CDR2 SYDVKM. V shed 10 bases and J shed 3 bases, with 10 bases lying between them. The CDR3 contains 11 residues. The CDR3 sequence is CATSSSYEQYF. In DNA form, the CDR3 reads TGTGCCACCTCTAGCAGCTACGAGCAGTACTTC.

The chain has TRBV19 and TRBJ1-2; tentative D call: TRBD1 (5 bases). V lost 5 bases and J lost 4, with 8 bases in between. The CDR3 runs to 12 residues. Germline lookup yields CDR1 LNHDA and CDR2 SQIVND (reference sequence). The CDR3 DNA reads as TGTGCCAGTAGTCGGGGGAGCTATGGCTACACCTTC. It yields the protein CASSRGSYGYTF. The entire variable domain, with the rest obtained from reference TRBV19 and TRBJ1-2, is as follows: DGGITQSPKYLFRKEGQNVTLSCEQNLNHDAMYWYRQDPGQGLRLIYYSQIVNDFQKGDIAEGYSVSREKKESFPLTVTSAQKNPTAFYLCASSRGSYGYTFGSGTRLTVV.

This clone has only one observation. This chain connects TRBV6-1 to TRBJ2-4, with 8 bases lining up with TRBD2. CDR1 and CDR2 from the germline V gene are MNHNS and SASEGT. V dropped 4 bases and J dropped 0; count of bases not matched to a gene: 11. This CDR3 comprises 18 residues. CDR3 DNA sequence: TGTGCCAGCAGTGGGGCAGGGGAGCGGGGGTCAGCCAAAAACATTCAGTACTTC. It is translated as CASSGAGERGSAKNIQYF.

This chain connects TRBV11-2 to TRBJ2-2; 9 bases are a match to TRBD1. V dropped 8 bases and J dropped 2; count of bases not matched to a gene: 15. The V gene's germline CDR1 is SGHAT and CDR2 FQNNGV. This CDR3 contains 18 residues. The CDR3 coding sequence is TGTGCCAGCCGCCGCATAGGAAAGGACAGGGGCAACACCGGGGAGCTGTTTTTT. The encoded protein is CASRRIGKDRGNTGELFF.

This rearrangement joins TRBV6-5 to TRBJ1-4; D remains ambiguous. The CDR3 contains 14 residues. V was clipped by 5 bases and J by 1 base, with 8 bases between them. Looked up from germline, CDR1 is MNHEY and CDR2 is SVGAGI. The CDR3 DNA reads TGTGCCAGCAGTCCACGACAAACTAATGAAAAACTGTTTTTT. It codes for CASSPRQTNEKLFF.

This chain connects TRBV19 to TRBJ2-1; a possible D gene is TRBD1 (6 bases). CDR1 LNHDA and CDR2 SQIVND come from the germline V gene (reference sequence). The CDR3 covers 17 residues. The V and J ends lost 5 bases and 0 bases respectively, with 17 bases between them. DNA for the CDR3: TGTGCCAGTAGTCAGACCAGCAGGGGTACCTCCTACAATGAGCAGTTCTTC. Residues: CASSQTSRGTSYNEQFF.

The gene calls are TRBV7-9 and TRBJ2-7; tentatively, D is TRBD1 (7 bases). The CDR3 runs 14 residues. CDR1 and CDR2 (germline): SEHNR, FQNEAQ (reference sequence). Trimming took off 7 bases at V and 5 bases at J, with 18 bases between the two ends. The CDR3 loop reads CASTHQGEDNEQYF. Here the CDR3 DNA reads TGTGCCAGCACCCACCAGGGGGAGGACAACGAGCAGTACTTC.

The genes are TRBV27 and TRBJ1-1, with D hard to call. The CDR3 is 14 amino acids. Germline CDR1 reads MNHEY; CDR2 reads SMNVEV (reference sequence). V was pared by 6 bases and J by 1 base, with 12 bases between. The CDR3 nucleotides are TGTGCCAGCAGATTCGACATATCGAACACTGAAGCTTTCTTT. Protein sequence: CASRFDISNTEAFF.